One sample yielded the 10 T cell receptor beta chains listed below, sequenced in a study of cytomegalovirus exposure and HLA in healthy donors. TCRdb's table, derived via immunoSEQ multiplex PCR, lists solely in-frame clones and lacks some. The sample includes 180,000 or so clones, around 87% of them seen just once. The sequenced sample consisted of PBMCs. Receptors were obtained from a woman in her 30s in good health and CMV-seronegative.

The chain has TRBV5-6 and TRBJ2-5; D may be TRBD1 (5 bases). CDR3 length equals 13 residues. V was shortened by 2 bases and J by 4 bases, with 9 bases between the two germline ends. The germline gives CDR1 SGHDT, CDR2 YYEEEE. CDR3 in amino acids: CASSFFRVETQYF. The CDR3 region has the DNA TGTGCCAGCAGCTTTTTCAGGGTAGAGACCCAGTACTTC.

The J gene is TRBJ1-1, the V gene TRBV27; 8 nucleotides line up with TRBD1. CDR1 and CDR2 from the germline V gene are MNHEY and SMNVEV (reference sequence). The CDR3 consists of 15 residues. Trimming cost V 3 bases and J 5 bases; bases outside gene matches: 8. The CDR3 region is CASSFGGQGNTEAFF. The CDR3 coding sequence is TGTGCCAGCAGTTTCGGAGGACAGGGTAATACTGAAGCTTTCTTT.

CDR3 bases: TGTGCCAGCAGCCATGGGGACAGGGAGAACCAGCCCCAGCATTTT. Its protein is CASSHGDRENQPQHF. The chain recombines TRBV7-9 with TRBJ1-5; 9 bases match TRBD1. The CDR3 sequence is 15 residues long. After removal of 5 bases from V and 7 bases from J, the junction contained 9 bases not matched to a gene. CDR1 and CDR2 from the germline V gene are SEHNR and FQNEAQ (reference sequence).

The V gene is TRBV5-1, the J gene TRBJ1-3; the match to TRBD1 covers 8 bases. Germline values: CDR1 SGHRS, CDR2 YFSETQ. Trimming removed 2 bases from V and 0 bases from J; junction bases left unmatched: 7. The CDR3 length is 17 residues. The CDR3 coding sequence is TGCGCCAGCAGCTTCTCGCAGGGGGCCCTCTCTGGAAACACCATATATTTT. It translates to CASSFSQGALSGNTIYF.

The V and J genes are TRBV4-2 and TRBJ1-6; the D gene is possibly TRBD1 (6 bases). From germline, CDR1 is LGHNA and CDR2 YNFKEQ. CDR3 length equals 18 residues. V lost 0 bases and J lost 1, with 13 bases in between. Here the CDR3 DNA reads TGTGCCAGCAGCCAAGAAGGGGGGGGGCGGTCCTATAATTCACCCCTCCACTTT. It encodes CASSQEGGGRSYNSPLHF.

The V and J genes are TRBV6-1 and TRBJ2-1, with 10 bases lining up with TRBD2. V gave up 2 bases and J gave up 6 bases; unmatched junction bases: 4. Germline-derived CDR1 and CDR2 are MNHNS and SASEGT. The CDR3 totals 15 residues. In nucleotides, the CDR3 is TGTGCCAGCAGTGAACGGAGCGGGGGGGCCAATGAGCAGTTCTTC. Protein: CASSERSGGANEQFF.

The chain employs TRBV29-1 and TRBJ2-2; tentatively, D is TRBD2 (6 bases). Trimming pared 5 bases from V and 4 bases from J, leaving 11 bases between. The germline CDR1 and CDR2 sequences are SQVTM and ANQGSEA. There are 13 residues in the CDR3. This chain's CDR3 is CSVQVGGTGELFF. CDR3 sequence (DNA): TGCAGCGTTCAGGTGGGGGGCACCGGGGAGCTGTTTTTT.

The chain joins TRBV6-6 to TRBJ1-1; the match to TRBD1 covers 7 bases. This CDR3 comprises 13 residues. The trim removed 8 bases at V and 1 base at J, leaving 4 bases unmatched. CDR1 and CDR2 from the germline V gene are MNHNY and SVGAGI (reference sequence). The chain's CDR3 is CASWGTANTEAFF. CDR3 coding DNA: TGTGCCAGCTGGGGGACAGCGAACACTGAAGCTTTCTTT.

The chain joins TRBV25-1 to TRBJ1-3, with D possibly TRBD1 on 5 matching bases. CDR1 is MGHDK and CDR2 is SYGVNS in the germline V gene. The CDR3 spans 15 residues. V was shortened by 6 bases and J by 2 bases, with 14 bases between the two germline ends. This CDR3 reads CASSPVRATGNTIYF. Here the CDR3 DNA reads TGTGCCAGCAGCCCGGTCAGGGCAACTGGAAACACCATATATTTT. Together with reference TRBV25-1 and TRBJ1-3, the CDR3 gives the full variable domain: EADIYQTPRYLVIGTGKKITLECSQTMGHDKMYWYQQDPGMELHLIHYSYGVNSTEKGDLSSESTVSRIRTEHFPLTLESARPSHTSQYLCASSPVRATGNTIYFGEGSWLTVV.

This clone was picked up one time. The genes are TRBV27 and TRBJ1-6; D might be TRBD1 (6 bases). V lost 5 bases and J lost 8, with 13 bases in between. The V gene's germline CDR1 is MNHEY and CDR2 SMNVEV (reference sequence). The CDR3 extends over 14 amino acids. The CDR3 spells CASSLRDNHSPLHF. The CDR3 bases are TGTGCCAGCAGTCTCCGGGACAACCATTCACCCCTCCACTTT.